This T cell receptor beta chain was sequenced for a study of regulatory T cells in long-lasting Graves disease. This clonotype was picked up many times. What it binds is not known. The study's findings and limits: In persistent patients, shared public clonotypes (approximately 3,000) outnumbered those in new patients (around 1,000).

Library construction for TCR beta used iRepertoire HTBI primers and Arm-PCR of CDR3 regions. TCRdb fed the multiplex PCR reads into MiXCR, producing one record per CDR3 protein. The table includes some 470,000 distinct CDR3 sequences, about 22% detected once. This CDR3 is 13 amino acids long. Germline CDR1 reads LNHNV; CDR2 reads YYDKDF (reference sequence). Trimming removed 7 bases from V and 4 bases from J, with 13 bases in between. As to time point: persistent/refractory GD, antithyroid drugs over 5 years with positive TRAb. After RNA was extracted from PBMCs, the TCR library was made from it. The sample in question was peripheral blood mononuclear cells (PBMCs), obtained when the disease was refractory, from a patient treated with antithyroid drugs. The TCR sequence derives from a female donor with Graves disease. The chain recombines TRBV15 with TRBJ1-2; D call uncertain. Here the CDR3 DNA reads TGTGCCACCACACCCGGAGGGCCCTATGGCTACACCTTC. This translates into CATTPGGPYGYTF.